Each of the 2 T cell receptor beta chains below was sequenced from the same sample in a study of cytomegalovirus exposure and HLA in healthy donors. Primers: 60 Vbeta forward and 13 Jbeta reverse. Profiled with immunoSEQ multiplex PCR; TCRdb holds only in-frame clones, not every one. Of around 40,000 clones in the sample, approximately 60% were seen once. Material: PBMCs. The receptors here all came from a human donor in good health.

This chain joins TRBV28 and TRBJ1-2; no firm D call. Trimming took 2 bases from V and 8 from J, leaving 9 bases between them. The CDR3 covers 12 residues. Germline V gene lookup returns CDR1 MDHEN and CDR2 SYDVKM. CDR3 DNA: TGTGCCAGCAGTTTAATGCGTTACGGCTACACCTTC. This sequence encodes CASSLMRYGYTF.

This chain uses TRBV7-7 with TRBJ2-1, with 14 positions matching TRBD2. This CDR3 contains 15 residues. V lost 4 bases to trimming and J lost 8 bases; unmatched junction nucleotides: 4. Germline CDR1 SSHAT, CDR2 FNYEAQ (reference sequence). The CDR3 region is CASSSGLAGGYEQFF. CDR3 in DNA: TGTGCCAGCAGCTCTGGACTAGCGGGGGGCTATGAGCAGTTCTTC.